The rows below give T cell receptor beta chains drawn from one sample of a study of T-cell memory formation after mild COVID-19. MiXCR, applied by TCRdb to the 5' RACE reads, yields one record per CDR3 protein. In the table there are approximately 390,000 distinct CDR3 sequences, about 17% of which are singletons. The sequencing sample was made of PBMCs or a T cell subset sorted from them (not recorded which). The origin of the receptors is a man aged 18 to 29 who had mild COVID-19 (a few samples of this study predate the infection). Cell type and time point are not known. CDR3s include the opening cysteine and the closing phenylalanine or tryptophan. The D gene is left open where the match is weak. Size values are once, few and many counts, or a class for expanded clones, and some rows have none.

v_gene,abundance,j_gene,d_gene,CDR3nt,CDR3aa
TRBV15,.,TRBJ1-5,.,TGTGCCACCAGCAGAGATGCCGGGGACTATAGCAATCAGCCCCAGCATTTT,CATSRDAGDYSNQPQHF
TRBV4-2,many,TRBJ1-3,TRBD1,TGTGCCAGCAGCCCCACAGGGGTGGAAGGAAACACCATATATTTT,CASSPTGVEGNTIYF
TRBV4-3,.,TRBJ2-7,.,TGCGCCAGCAGCCAATTACAGGGAGGGCAGTACTTC,CASSQLQGGQYF
TRBV29-1,.,TRBJ1-4,.,TGCAGCGCAGGCTTAAGCGAAGAAAAACTGTTTTTT,CSAGLSEEKLFF
TRBV24-1,.,TRBJ1-1,.,TGTGCCACCAGTGATGGGGGAGCGGGGCGTAAAGCTTTCTTT,CATSDGGAGRKAFF
TRBV10-3,few,TRBJ1-2,.,TGTGCCATCTCCCAGGGTAACTATGGCTACACCTTC,CAISQGNYGYTF
TRBV10-3,.,TRBJ2-5,.,TGTGCCATCAGTGATACAGGTACTCCGCAAGAGACCCAGTACTTC,CAISDTGTPQETQYF
TRBV10-3,.,TRBJ1-5,.,TGTGCCCCGGGGCATCAGCCCCAGCATTTT,CAPGHQPQHF
TRBV5-8,.,TRBJ2-1,.,TGTGCCAGCAGCTTGCGACTCGGTGTTTTGGGTGAGCAGTTCTTC,CASSLRLGVLGEQFF
TRBV15,few,TRBJ1-1,TRBD1,TGTGCCACCAGCAGGGACAGGGGGGACACTGAAGCTTTCTTT,CATSRDRGDTEAFF
TRBV20-1,.,TRBJ1-2,.,TGCAGTGCTAGAAGACTTAGACAGGATGGCTACACCTTC,CSARRLRQDGYTF
TRBV7-2,few,TRBJ2-3,.,TGTGCCAGCAGCTTTAACATGGGGACAGATACGCAGTATTTT,CASSFNMGTDTQYF
TRBV3-1,few,TRBJ2-5,.,TGTGCCAGCAGCCAAGATCCAGGGGCAAGAGCCCAGTACTTC,CASSQDPGARAQYF
TRBV19,few,TRBJ1-6,.,TGTGCCTCGGCGTCGAGGCGAAGTAATTCACCCCTCCACTTT,CASASRRSNSPLHF
TRBV4-1,few,TRBJ2-7,TRBD1,TGCGCCAGCAGCCACTCGGACAGGGGCTCCTACGAGCAGTACTTC,CASSHSDRGSYEQYF
TRBV16,.,TRBJ1-2,.,TGTGCCAGCAGCCCAAGCGGGGCCCCCGAGCCTGGCTACACCTTC,CASSPSGAPEPGYTF
TRBV7-2,many,TRBJ1-1,.,TGTGCCAGCAGCTTAACGGGCACAGGGACCACTGAAGCTTTCTTT,CASSLTGTGTTEAFF
TRBV6-5,.,TRBJ1-2,.,TGTGCCAGCAGGGACCCTAATAGGAGCTATGGCTACACCTTC,CASRDPNRSYGYTF
TRBV2,.,TRBJ2-7,.,TGTGCCAGCAGTCCAAGGACAGTCTCCTACGAGCAGTACTTC,CASSPRTVSYEQYF
TRBV5-1,.,TRBJ1-4,TRBD1,TGCGCCAGCAGCCCAGAGACAGGGTTTGATGAAAAACTGTTTTTT,CASSPETGFDEKLFF
TRBV7-2,.,TRBJ1-2,.,TGTGCCAGCAGCGGAGGGACGGGTCACTATGGCTACACCTTC,CASSGGTGHYGYTF
TRBV5-6,few,TRBJ2-5,TRBD1,TGTGCCAGCAGCACCGGGACAGGGAACTCGCAAGAGACCCAGTACTTC,CASSTGTGNSQETQYF
TRBV7-9,.,TRBJ2-5,TRBD2,TGTGCCAGCAGGCGACTAGCGGGGGGCGATCAAGAGACCCAGTACTTC,CASRRLAGGDQETQYF
TRBV6-2/TRBV6-3,.,TRBJ1-6,.,TGTGCCAGCATCAAGGCGGGGGATTCACCCCTCCACTTT,CASIKAGDSPLHF
TRBV5-1,.,TRBJ1-2,TRBD1,TGCGCCAGCAGCTTGGGTGGACAGGGGGTTGGCTACACCTTC,CASSLGGQGVGYTF
TRBV5-1,.,TRBJ1-1,.,TGCGCCAGCAGCCGTTCGCAGGGTGTTGGGTACACTGAAGCTTTCTTT,CASSRSQGVGYTEAFF
TRBV9,few,TRBJ2-5,.,TGTGCCAGCAGCCCCGGACTACTCCGAGGGGAGACCCAGTACTTC,CASSPGLLRGETQYF
TRBV6-1,.,TRBJ2-2,.,TGTGCCAGCAGTGAAACCCCAGCCGGGACCGGGGAGCTGTTTTTT,CASSETPAGTGELFF
TRBV20-1,.,TRBJ1-6,.,TGCAGTGCTAGTCGTGGCGGGGGGAATTCACCCCTCCACTTT,CSASRGGGNSPLHF
TRBV9,.,TRBJ2-3,.,TGTGCCAGCAGCGTGTGGAGGGCAGATACGCAGTATTTT,CASSVWRADTQYF
TRBV12-3/TRBV12-4,few,TRBJ2-6,.,TGTGCCAGCAGACCTAACAGCTCTGGGGCCAACGTCCTGACTTTC,CASRPNSSGANVLTF